Below are 15 T cell receptor beta chains sequenced from a single sample in a study of immune heterogeneity within non-small cell lung tumors. Bulk tumor genomic DNA (around 600 ng per sample) served as template. While surgery was under way, several biopsies spaced far apart were taken per primary tumor. Curative surgery was undertaken by patients, who had untreated, newly diagnosed non-small cell lung cancer. CDR3 of TCR beta was amplified by multiplex PCR that used 32 V and 13 J primers. TCRdb fed the multiplex PCR reads into MiXCR, producing one record per CDR3 protein. The sample lists about 34,000 distinct CDR3 sequences, approximately 30% occurring once. Sequenced material: lung tumor tissue. The receptor set was obtained from a man in his forties with non-small cell lung cancer.

This clonotype is medium-sized by share. The chain recombines TRBV27 with TRBJ2-7; possible D gene TRBD1, 5 bases. The CDR3 has 13 amino acids. V was trimmed by 6 bases and J by 4 bases, leaving 13 bases between them. Germline assignment: CDR1 MNHEY and CDR2 SMNVEV (reference sequence). Written as DNA, the CDR3 is TGTGCCAGCAGAAAAGACAGAGATTACGAGCAGTACTTC. As protein: CASRKDRDYEQYF.

This clonotype has more than one count but fewer than ten. V is TRBV7-9 and J is TRBJ2-1; 7 bases are shared with TRBD2. The V and J ends lost 5 bases and 8 bases, in that order; junction bases with no gene match: 9. This CDR3 contains 14 residues. CDR1 SEHNR and CDR2 FQNEAQ come from the germline V gene (reference sequence). The CDR3 DNA follows: TGTGCCAGCAGCCCCGGCGGCGGGAGAGATGAGCAGTTCTTC. The encoded protein is CASSPGGGRDEQFF.

About this clonotype itself: Since a much larger clone is just one base distant, this may be a read error. The chain carries TRBV7-6 and TRBJ2-7; the D call may be TRBD1 or TRBD2 (5 bases each). Trimming took off 9 bases at V and 3 bases at J, with 18 bases between the two ends. This CDR3 has 14 amino acids. Per the germline V gene, CDR1 is SGHVS and CDR2 is FNYEAQ. CDR3 coding DNA: TGTGCCAGAAGCACCCCCGGGGCAGACTACGAGCAGTACTTC. It yields the protein CARSTPGADYEQYF.

As to this clonotype: A clone one base away is much larger, so this may be a read error. This sequence joins TRBV3-1 and TRBJ2-2, with a weak D call TRBD2 (5 bases). The V gene's germline CDR1 is LGHDT and CDR2 YNNKEL (reference sequence). The CDR3 is made up of 14 amino acids. The CDR3 here is CASSQDRSNGEPFF. The CDR3 bases are TGTGCCAGCAGCCAAGATCGCTCTAACGGGGAGCCGTTTTTT.

The chain joins TRBV9 to TRBJ2-2; D is possibly TRBD1 (5 bases). Looked up from germline, CDR1 is SGDLS and CDR2 is YYNGEE. The CDR3 covers 16 residues. Trimming took 0 bases from V and 7 from J, leaving 16 bases between them. The CDR3 DNA sequence: TGTGCCAGCAGCGTAGTCGACAGTCGGTTAGGCGGGGAGCTGTTTTTT. As protein: CASSVVDSRLGGELFF.

On this clonotype itself: A much larger clone differs by one base, so this may be a read error. The chain joins TRBV20-1 to TRBJ1-2; 8 bases align to TRBD1. The CDR3 contains 13 residues. V was clipped by 6 bases and J by 13 bases; unmatched bases: 16. Germline V gene lookup returns CDR1 DFQATT and CDR2 SNEGSKA (reference sequence). The CDR3 region is CSAPPTGVLLGTF. CDR3 DNA sequence: TGCAGTGCACCCCCGACAGGGGTACTTTTGGGCACCTTC.

About this clonotype itself: The junction differs from germline at one of its ends, possibly a read error. The V gene is TRBV5-1, the J gene TRBJ2-3; D possibly matches TRBD1 or TRBD2 (5 bases each). This CDR3 is built from 14 residues. Looked up from germline, CDR1 is SGHRS and CDR2 is YFSETQ. The CDR3 spells CARSWDQSTDTQYF. CDR3 sequence (DNA): TGCGCCAGAAGCTGGGACCAGAGCACAGATACGCAGTATTTT.

This clonotype was picked up one time. A clone one base away is much larger, so this may be a read error. The rearrangement joins TRBV30 to TRBJ1-5; no clear D. In germline, CDR1 is GTSNPN, CDR2 SVGIG (reference sequence). The CDR3 length is 15 residues. V was clipped by 2 bases and J by 4 bases, with 15 bases between them. In DNA form, the CDR3 reads TGTGCCTGGAGTTCGGGAAAGGGTCAGAATCAGCCCCAGCATTTT. This codes for CAWSSGKGQNQPQHF.

This clonotype turned up a few times. The chain links TRBV9 to TRBJ2-2; D possibly uses TRBD1 or TRBD2 (5 bases each). The CDR3 has 15 residues. The germline gives CDR1 SGDLS, CDR2 YYNGEE. Trimming took off 4 bases at V and 7 bases at J, with 17 bases between the two ends. The CDR3 protein is CASSSSTERGGELFF. CDR3 coding DNA: TGTGCCAGCAGCTCCAGTACCGAGAGGGGCGGGGAGCTGTTTTTT.

This clonotype was found many times. The chain recombines TRBV5-1 with TRBJ2-5; the D call may be TRBD1 or TRBD2 (5 bases each). V was clipped by 0 bases and J by 5 bases, with 14 bases between them. Germline assignment: CDR1 SGHRS and CDR2 YFSETQ. The CDR3 sequence is 15 residues long. The CDR3 spells CASSLAGDQRETQYF. CDR3 nucleotide sequence: TGCGCCAGCAGCTTGGCTGGGGACCAGCGGGAGACCCAGTACTTC.

As regards this clonotype: It is unclear where the CDR3 begins or ends on the DNA, so no DNA is shown, and the CDR3 is as TCRdb lists it. The V call is TRBV25-1, the J call TRBJ1-6; TRBD1, the table's D call, was not compared with the DNA. With termini counted, the CDR3 has 11 amino acids. Germline-derived CDR1 and CDR2 are MGHDK and SYGVNS. The CDR3 sequence is CASSVGTGIHF.

This clonotype showed up just a few times. The rearrangement uses TRBV6-2 or TRBV6-3 and TRBJ2-5; possibly TRBD2 for D (6 bases). V was clipped by 2 bases and J by 7 bases, with 14 bases between them. The CDR3 loop spans 14 amino acids. Germline CDR1 reads MNHEY; CDR2 reads SVGEGT. The CDR3 nucleotides read TGTGCCAGCAGTTACCCGTCGGGAGAGGGGACCCAGTACTTC. Translation gives CASSYPSGEGTQYF.

This clonotype has at least ten counts. The chain uses TRBV7-8 and TRBJ1-3; D is ambiguous. With 5 bases removed from V and 2 bases from J, the gap between germline ends came to 7 bases. Germline CDR1 SGHVS, CDR2 FQNEAQ. The CDR3 length is 13 residues. CDR3 nucleotide sequence: TGTGCCAGCAGCCCTGGCCCTGGAAACACCATATATTTT. Amino acids: CASSPGPGNTIYF.

This clonotype was seen more than once but under ten times. The rearrangement uses TRBV5-4 and TRBJ2-1; D perhaps matches TRBD1 (5 bases). The CDR3 is made up of 15 amino acids. Looked up from germline, CDR1 is SGHNT and CDR2 is YYREEE (reference sequence). V lost 4 bases, J lost 3 bases, and 14 bases lay in between. The CDR3 here is CASSRDSHIYNEQFF. The CDR3 DNA reads TGTGCCAGCAGCCGAGACAGCCACATCTACAATGAGCAGTTCTTC.

This clonotype was recorded many times. The chain recombines TRBV27 with TRBJ1-2; 8 bases are shared with TRBD1. The CDR3 sequence is 17 residues long. The trim removed 2 bases at V and 4 bases at J, leaving 12 bases unmatched. CDR1 and CDR2 (germline): MNHEY, SMNVEV (reference sequence). The DNA for the CDR3 is TGTGCCAGCAGTTTACAGGGGGCGCAGATCCCAGTCTATGGCTACACCTTC. Encoded protein: CASSLQGAQIPVYGYTF.